One T cell receptor beta chain is described in this entry. The antigen remains unidentified. The CDR3 has 13 amino acids. CDR1 SQVTM and CDR2 ANQGSEA come from the germline V gene. V dropped 0 bases and J dropped 6 bases, with 12 bases sitting between them. CD8 cells classed as naive were CD45RO-negative and positively selected for CCR7, excluding terminally differentiated effector memory CD45RA+ cells. The sample belongs to a study of shared clonotypes between healthy human individuals. Points from the study as a whole: Expectations were that clonotype sharing among donors would be affected by sequencing depth.

TCRdb keeps only in-frame clones here, not all; method: immunoSEQ multiplex PCR. The data show a few million clones, around 93% seen once. Sequenced: naive CD8+ T cells from PBMCs. The TCR was taken from a man between 18 and 29 years old in good health. Some clones in this sample may be carry-over from other donors' samples. The chain combines TRBV29-1 with TRBJ2-7; D might be TRBD2 (6 bases). In nucleotides, the CDR3 is TGCAGCGTTGAAGACCGGGGGACCCCCGAGCAGTACTTC. It specifies CSVEDRGTPEQYF.